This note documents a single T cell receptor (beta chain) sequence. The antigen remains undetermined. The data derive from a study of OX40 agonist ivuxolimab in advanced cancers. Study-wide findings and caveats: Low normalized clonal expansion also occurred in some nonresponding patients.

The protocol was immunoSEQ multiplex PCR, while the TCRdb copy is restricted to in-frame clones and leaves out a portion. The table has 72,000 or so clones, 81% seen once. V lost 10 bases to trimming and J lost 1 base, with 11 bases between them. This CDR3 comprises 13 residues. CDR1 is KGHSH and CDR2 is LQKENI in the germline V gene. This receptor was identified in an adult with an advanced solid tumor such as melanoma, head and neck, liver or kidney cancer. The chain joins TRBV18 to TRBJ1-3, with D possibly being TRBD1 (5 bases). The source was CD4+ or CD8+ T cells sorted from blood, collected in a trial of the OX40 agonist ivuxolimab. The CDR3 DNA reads TGTGCCACCAGACAGACATCTGGAAACACCATATATTTT. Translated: CATRQTSGNTIYF. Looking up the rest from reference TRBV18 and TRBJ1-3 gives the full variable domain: NAGVMQNPRHLVRRRGQEARLRCSPMKGHSHVYWYRQLPEEGLKFMVYLQKENIIDESGMPKERFSAEFPKEGPSILRIQQVVRGDSAAYFCATRQTSGNTIYFGEGSWLTVV.